The entry below gives a single TCR beta chain sequence along with its context. This sample stems from a study of regulatory T cells in long-lasting Graves disease. With iRepertoire HTBI primers and Arm-PCR of CDR3 regions, TCR beta libraries were built. One entry per CDR3 protein results from TCRdb running MiXCR on the multiplex PCR reads. Of roughly 520,000 distinct CDR3 sequences in the sample, around 13% were seen once. Germline CDR1 reads MGHDK; CDR2 reads SYGVNS. V shed 4 bases and J shed 3 bases, with 13 bases lying between them. The CDR3 is made up of 14 amino acids. The time point is: newly diagnosed GD, antithyroid drugs for less than 3 months. Extracted PBMC RNA gave rise to the TCR library. The same sample was also used in a study of T cells in Graves' hyperthyroidism and ophthalmopathy.

The chain joins TRBV25-1 to TRBJ2-7; weak D call: TRBD2 (5 bases). The source was peripheral blood mononuclear cells (PBMCs), collected at new diagnosis, from a patient treated with antithyroid drugs. The TCR originated in a woman aged 25-40 years with Graves disease. CDR3 nucleotide sequence: TGTGCCAGCAGTGGCCGGGATTATCGCTACGAGCAGTACTTC. Translated, it gives CASSGRDYRYEQYF.